These 2 T cell receptor beta chains were all obtained from the same sample, sequenced in a study of human T cells and chemical hapten exposure (TCRdb year 2021). In the paper's terms, the time point label means: pre-sensitization, week 0. Interpreted using the paper, the treatment or condition label stands for: therapeutic diphenylcyclopropenone sensitization with weekly scalp DPC. The library came from RACE. Data came from a NextSeq 500. TCRdb cleaned the public reads at Q25 with fastp, built clones with MiXCR and kept in-frame beta chains. Each entry is one CDR3 protein sequence, shown with its most common DNA and genes. In all, the sample holds about 77,000 distinct CDR3 sequences, and around 15% of those were seen once. The top ten clonotypes cover 4.6% of the sample. The material was whole blood, obtained in connection with sensitization to the hapten diphenylcyclopropenone (DPC). The receptor source for this set is a woman in her forties or fifties with alopecia areata. Some clones in this sample may be carry-over from other donors' samples.

CDR3 sequence: CSGAGANYNEQFF. The CDR3 nucleotides read TGCAGCGGGGCCGGGGCGAACTACAATGAGCAGTTCTTC. V is TRBV29-1 and J is TRBJ2-1; D assignment may be TRBD1 or TRBD2 (5 bases each). CDR3 length equals 13 residues. The germline V and J ends were trimmed by 7 bases and 3 bases, with 13 bases remaining between them. The germline gives CDR1 SQVTM, CDR2 ANQGSEA.

The chain carries TRBV7-2 and TRBJ2-6, with D possibly TRBD1 on 6 matching bases. The V gene lost 5 bases and the J gene lost 2 bases, with 10 bases spanning the gap. The CDR3 is 15 residues long. In germline, CDR1 is SGHTA, CDR2 FQGNSA. CDR3 sequence: CASSNSGAGANVLTF. The CDR3 coding sequence is TGTGCCAGCAGCAACTCAGGGGCTGGGGCCAACGTCCTGACTTTC.